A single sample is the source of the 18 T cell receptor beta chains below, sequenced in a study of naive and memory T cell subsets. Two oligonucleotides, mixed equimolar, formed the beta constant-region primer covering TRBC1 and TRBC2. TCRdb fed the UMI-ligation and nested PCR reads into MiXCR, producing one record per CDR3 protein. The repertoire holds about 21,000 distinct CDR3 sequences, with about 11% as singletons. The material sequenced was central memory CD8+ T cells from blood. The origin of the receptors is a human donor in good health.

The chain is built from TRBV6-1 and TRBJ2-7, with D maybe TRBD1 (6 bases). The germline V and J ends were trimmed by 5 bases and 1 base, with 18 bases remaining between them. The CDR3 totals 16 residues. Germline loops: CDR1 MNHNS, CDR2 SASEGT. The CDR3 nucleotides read TGTGCCAGCAGTAAACGGACAGCCAGTCGTTCCTACGAGCAGTACTTC. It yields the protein CASSKRTASRSYEQYF.

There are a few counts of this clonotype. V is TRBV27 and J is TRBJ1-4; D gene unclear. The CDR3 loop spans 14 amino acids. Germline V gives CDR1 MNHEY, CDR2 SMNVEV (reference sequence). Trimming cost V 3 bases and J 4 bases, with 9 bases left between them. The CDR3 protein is CASSFRSYNEKLFF. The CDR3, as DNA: TGTGCCAGCAGTTTCAGGTCGTATAATGAAAAACTGTTTTTT.

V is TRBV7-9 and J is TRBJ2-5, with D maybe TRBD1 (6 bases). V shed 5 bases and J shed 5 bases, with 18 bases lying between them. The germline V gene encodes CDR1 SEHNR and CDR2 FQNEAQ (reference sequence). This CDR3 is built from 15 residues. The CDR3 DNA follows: TGTGCCAGCAGCCCTGGTGGGGCGAGGGGGGAGACCCAGTACTTC. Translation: CASSPGGARGETQYF. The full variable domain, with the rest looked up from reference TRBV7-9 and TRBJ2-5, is DTGVSQNPRHKITKRGQNVTFRCDPISEHNRLYWYRQTLGQGPEFLTYFQNEAQLEKSRLLSDRFSAERPKGSFSTLEIQRTEQGDSAMYLCASSPGGARGETQYFGPGTRLLVL.

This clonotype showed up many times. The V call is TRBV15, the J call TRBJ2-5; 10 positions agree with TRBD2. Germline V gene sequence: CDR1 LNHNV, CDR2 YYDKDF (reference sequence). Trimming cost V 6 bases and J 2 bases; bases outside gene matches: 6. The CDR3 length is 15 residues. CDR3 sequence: CATSRGLALQETQYF. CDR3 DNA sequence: TGTGCCACCAGTCGGGGACTAGCGCTACAAGAGACCCAGTACTTC.

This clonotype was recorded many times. The CDR3 nucleotides are TGCAGTGCGCGGGACTTGCTTTACAATGAGCAGTTCTTC. It encodes CSARDLLYNEQFF. The chain is built from TRBV20-1 and TRBJ2-1; D perhaps matches TRBD2 (6 bases). Germline CDR1 reads DFQATT; CDR2 reads SNEGSKA (reference sequence). The V end lost 6 bases, the J end lost 4 bases, and 13 bases lay between the germline ends. The CDR3 is made up of 13 amino acids.

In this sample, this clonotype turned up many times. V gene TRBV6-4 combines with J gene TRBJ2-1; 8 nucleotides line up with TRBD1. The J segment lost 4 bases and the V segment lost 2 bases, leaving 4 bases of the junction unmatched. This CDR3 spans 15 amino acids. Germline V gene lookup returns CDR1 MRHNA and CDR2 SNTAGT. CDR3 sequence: CASSDGTGQYNEQFF. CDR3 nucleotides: TGTGCCAGCAGTGACGGGACAGGTCAATACAATGAGCAGTTCTTC.

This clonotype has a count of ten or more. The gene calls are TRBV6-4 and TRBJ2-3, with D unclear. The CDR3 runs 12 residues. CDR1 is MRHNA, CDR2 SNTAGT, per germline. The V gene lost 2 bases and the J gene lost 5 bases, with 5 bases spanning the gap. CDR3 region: CASSDGEDTQYF. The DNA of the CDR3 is TGTGCCAGCAGTGACGGGGAAGATACGCAGTATTTT.

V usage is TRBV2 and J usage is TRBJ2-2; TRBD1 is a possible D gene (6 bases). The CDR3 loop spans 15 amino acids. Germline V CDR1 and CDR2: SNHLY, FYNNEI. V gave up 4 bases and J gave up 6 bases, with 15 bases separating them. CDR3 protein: CASSAGQLIPGELFF. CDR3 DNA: TGTGCCAGCAGTGCGGGACAACTAATCCCCGGGGAGCTGTTTTTT.

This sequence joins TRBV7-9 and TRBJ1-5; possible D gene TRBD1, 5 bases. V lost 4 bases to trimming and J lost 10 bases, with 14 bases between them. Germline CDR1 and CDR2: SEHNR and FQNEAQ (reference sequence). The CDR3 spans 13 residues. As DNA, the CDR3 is TGTGCCAGCAGCTCGGGACTGCGAGAACCCCAGCATTTT. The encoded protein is CASSSGLREPQHF.

Written as DNA, the CDR3 is TGTGCCAGCAGTTACTCGAGGACTAGCGGAAACTACTACGAGCAGTACTTC. Residues: CASSYSRTSGNYYEQYF. V usage is TRBV6-2 or TRBV6-3 and J usage is TRBJ2-7; 10 bases fit TRBD2. The CDR3 totals 17 residues. Germline-derived CDR1 and CDR2 are MNHEY and SVGEGT. Trimming at V came to 0 bases and at J to 3 bases, leaving 8 bases not matched to a gene.

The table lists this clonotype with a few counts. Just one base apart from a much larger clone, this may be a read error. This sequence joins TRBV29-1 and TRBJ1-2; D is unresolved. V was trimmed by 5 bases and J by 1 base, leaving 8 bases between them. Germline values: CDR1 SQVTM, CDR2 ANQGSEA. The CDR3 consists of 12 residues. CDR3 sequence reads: CSVWLSNYGYTF. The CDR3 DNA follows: TGCAGCGTTTGGCTTAGTAACTATGGCTACACCTTC.

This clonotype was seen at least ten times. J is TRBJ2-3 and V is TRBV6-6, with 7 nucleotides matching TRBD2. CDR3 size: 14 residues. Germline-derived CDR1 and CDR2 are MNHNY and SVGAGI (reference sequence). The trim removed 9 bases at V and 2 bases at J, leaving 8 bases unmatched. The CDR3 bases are TGTGCCAGTGGGAGGGTCGGGATCACAGATACGCAGTATTTT. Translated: CASGRVGITDTQYF.

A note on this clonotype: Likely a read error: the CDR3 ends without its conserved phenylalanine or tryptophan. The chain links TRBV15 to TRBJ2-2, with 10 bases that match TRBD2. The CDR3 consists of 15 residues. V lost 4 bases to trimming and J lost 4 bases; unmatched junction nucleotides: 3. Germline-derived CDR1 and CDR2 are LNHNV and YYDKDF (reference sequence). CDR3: CATSKGLAATGELFL. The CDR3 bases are TGTGCCACCAGCAAAGGACTAGCGGCCACCGGGGAGCTGTTTCTT.

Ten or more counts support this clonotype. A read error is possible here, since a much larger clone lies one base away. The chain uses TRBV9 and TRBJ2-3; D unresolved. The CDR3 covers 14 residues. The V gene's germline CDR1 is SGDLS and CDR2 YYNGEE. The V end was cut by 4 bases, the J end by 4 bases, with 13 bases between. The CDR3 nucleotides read TGTGCCAGCAGCTCGAGCGCAGCTTCAGATACGCAGTATTTT. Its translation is CASSSSAASDTQYF.

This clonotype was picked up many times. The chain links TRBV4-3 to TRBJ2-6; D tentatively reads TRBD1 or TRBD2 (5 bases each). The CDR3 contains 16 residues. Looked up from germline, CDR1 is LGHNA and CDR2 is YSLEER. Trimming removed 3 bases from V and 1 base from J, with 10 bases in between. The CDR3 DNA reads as TGCGCCAGCAGCCACACCAGGGAGTCTGGGGCCAACGTCCTGACTTTC. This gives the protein CASSHTRESGANVLTF.

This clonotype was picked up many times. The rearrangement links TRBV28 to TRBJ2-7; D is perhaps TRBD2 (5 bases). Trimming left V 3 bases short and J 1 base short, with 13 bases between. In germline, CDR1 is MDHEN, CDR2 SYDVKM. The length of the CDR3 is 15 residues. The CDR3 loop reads CASSFADGGSYEQYF. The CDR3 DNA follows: TGTGCCAGCAGTTTTGCTGACGGAGGATCCTACGAGCAGTACTTC.

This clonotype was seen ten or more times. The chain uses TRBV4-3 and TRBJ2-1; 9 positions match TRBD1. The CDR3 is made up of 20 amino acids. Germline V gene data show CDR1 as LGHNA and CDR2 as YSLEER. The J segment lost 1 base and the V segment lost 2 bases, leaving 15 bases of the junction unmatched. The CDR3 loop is CASSQRLRGEQGASYNEQFF. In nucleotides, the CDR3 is TGCGCCAGCAGCCAAAGGCTAAGGGGTGAACAGGGGGCATCCTACAATGAGCAGTTCTTC.

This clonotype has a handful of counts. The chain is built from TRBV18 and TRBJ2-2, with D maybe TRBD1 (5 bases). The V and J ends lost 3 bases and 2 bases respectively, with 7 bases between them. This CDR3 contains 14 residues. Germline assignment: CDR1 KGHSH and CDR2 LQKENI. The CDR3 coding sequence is TGTGCCAGCTCACCGGACACCAACACCGGGGAGCTGTTTTTT. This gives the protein CASSPDTNTGELFF. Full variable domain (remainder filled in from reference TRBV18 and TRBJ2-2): NAGVMQNPRHLVRRRGQEARLRCSPMKGHSHVYWYRQLPEEGLKFMVYLQKENIIDESGMPKERFSAEFPKEGPSILRIQQVVRGDSAAYFCASSPDTNTGELFFGEGSRLTVL.